These 28 T cell receptor beta chains originate from one sample sequenced in a study of beta chain features in type 1 diabetes. Overall study findings and caveats: Shorter TCRB CDR3s, moderately but significantly so, marked every one of the four CD4+ subsets in Type 1 diabetes patients.

These TCRs' antigens remain unknown. The authors reverse transcribed all of the isolated RNA, so sequencing captured expressed TCRB transcripts. Produced via immunoSEQ multiplex PCR; TCRdb's table is partial and in-frame only. The table has 300,000 to 400,000 clones, around 9.3% seen once. Sequenced input: central memory CD4+ T cells from blood. The receptors stem from a man aged 25 to 45 with type 1 diabetes.

This clone has just a few counts. V and J are TRBV9 and TRBJ2-1; 8 bases map to TRBD2. Germline V lookup: CDR1 SGDLS, CDR2 YYNGEE. J gave up 2 bases and V 0 bases, and 1 base lay outside the gene matches. The CDR3 is 15 residues long. Here the CDR3 DNA reads TGTGCCAGCAGCGTAGGGACTAGCCCCTACAATGAGCAGTTCTTC. As protein: CASSVGTSPYNEQFF.

The V gene is TRBV4-1, the J gene TRBJ1-1; no firm D call. CDR1 and CDR2 (germline): MGHRA, YSYEKL. The CDR3 totals 15 residues. V was shortened by 1 base and J by 1 base, with 10 bases between the two germline ends. The CDR3, as DNA: TGCGCCAGCAGCCAAGGAGAGAAACCGAACACTGAAGCTTTCTTT. Encoded protein: CASSQGEKPNTEAFF.

V and J are TRBV13 and TRBJ2-3; D is unclear. Germline CDR1 PRHDT, CDR2 FYEKMQ (reference sequence). The V end was cut by 6 bases, the J end by 2 bases, with 12 bases between. CDR3 length: 14 amino acids. The CDR3 DNA is TGTGCCAGCAGTGAGGACCAAGTCACAGATACGCAGTATTTT. This sequence encodes CASSEDQVTDTQYF.

This clone was seen more than once but under ten times. The gene calls are TRBV2 and TRBJ2-5, with 13 positions matching TRBD2. CDR3 length equals 15 residues. Trimming cost V 3 bases and J 4 bases; bases outside gene matches: 2. CDR1 SNHLY and CDR2 FYNNEI come from the germline V gene. CDR3 bases: TGTGCCAGCAGTGAGAGACTAGCGGGAGGAGAGACCCAGTACTTC. This sequence encodes CASSERLAGGETQYF.

This clone has more than one count but fewer than ten. The CDR3 bases are TGCAGCGTTCCCGAAGGGGCTACTGAAGCTTTCTTT. Translated, it gives CSVPEGATEAFF. The chain combines TRBV29-1 with TRBJ1-1; tentative D call: TRBD1 (5 bases). In germline, CDR1 is SQVTM, CDR2 ANQGSEA. Trimming pared 5 bases from V and 5 bases from J, leaving 12 bases between. The CDR3 extends over 12 amino acids.

The V gene is TRBV29-1, the J gene TRBJ1-2, with 9 bases lining up with TRBD1. The V gene end was trimmed by 4 bases and the J gene end by 8 bases; junction bases not matched to a gene: 8. CDR3 length: 13 residues. In germline, CDR1 is SQVTM, CDR2 ANQGSEA. The CDR3 spells CSVGDRDRGGYTF. The CDR3 nucleotides are TGCAGCGTTGGGGACAGGGATCGGGGAGGCTACACCTTC.

This clone occurred a few times. This CDR3 is also generated by other DNA sequences in the sample. The chain recombines TRBV29-1 with TRBJ1-3; D ambiguous. This CDR3 is 12 amino acids long. The germline gives CDR1 SQVTM, CDR2 ANQGSEA. V lost 3 bases and J 0 bases, leaving 3 bases between the germline ends. CDR3 protein: CSVEFSGNTIYF. The CDR3 region has the DNA TGCAGCGTTGAGTTCTCTGGAAACACCATATATTTT. Full variable domain (remainder filled in from reference TRBV29-1 and TRBJ1-3): SAVISQKPSRDICQRGTSLTIQCQVDSQVTMMFWYRQQPGQSLTLIATANQGSEATYESGFVIDKFPISRPNLTFSTLTVSNMSPEDSSIYLCSVEFSGNTIYFGEGSWLTVV.

The V gene is TRBV19, the J gene TRBJ2-1; 8 bases align to TRBD2. V lost 7 bases and J lost 9; bases outside the gene matches: 11. Germline V CDR1 and CDR2: LNHDA, SQIVND (reference sequence). The CDR3 covers 14 residues. The CDR3: CASIPRGGWSEQFF. CDR3 DNA sequence: TGTGCCAGTATTCCTCGGGGGGGTTGGAGTGAGCAGTTCTTC.

V gene TRBV10-3 combines with J gene TRBJ1-6; D is uncertain. Germline V gene sequence: CDR1 ENHRY, CDR2 SYGVKD. V shed 0 bases and J shed 5 bases, with 8 bases lying between them. The CDR3 spans 15 residues. The CDR3 loop reads CAISESAVNNSPLHF. CDR3 in DNA: TGTGCCATCAGTGAGTCAGCGGTTAATAATTCACCCCTCCACTTT.

This clone was observed a handful of times. The genes are TRBV5-4 and TRBJ2-7; D gene unclear. Per germline, CDR1 SGHNT and CDR2 YYREEE (reference sequence). V was shortened by 2 bases and J by 12 bases, with 12 bases between the two germline ends. The CDR3 runs to 11 residues. CDR3 loop: CASSFDEMVYF. The DNA for the CDR3 is TGTGCCAGCAGCTTTGACGAGATGGTGTACTTC. The full variable domain, with the rest looked up from reference TRBV5-4 and TRBJ2-7, is ETGVTQSPTHLIKTRGQQVTLRCSSQSGHNTVSWYQQALGQGPQFIFQYYREEENGRGNFPPRFSGLQFPNYSSELNVNALELDDSALYLCASSFDEMVYFGPGTRLTVT.

In this sample, this clone turned up a few times. The J gene is TRBJ2-3, the V gene TRBV10-3; D may correspond to TRBD1 or TRBD2 (6 bases each). The V end lost 8 bases, the J end lost 2 bases, and 14 bases lay between the germline ends. Germline V gives CDR1 ENHRY, CDR2 SYGVKD. The CDR3 is made up of 14 amino acids. CDR3 DNA: TGTGCCATCTCTTCCCCGGGGGCCACAGATACGCAGTATTTT. This encodes CAISSPGATDTQYF.

V usage is TRBV18 and J usage is TRBJ2-5; 10 nucleotides match TRBD1. Per germline, CDR1 KGHSH and CDR2 LQKENI. CDR3 length equals 15 residues. The V gene end was trimmed by 1 base and the J gene end by 2 bases; junction bases not matched to a gene: 1. DNA for the CDR3: TGTGCCAGCTCACCACGGGACAGGGGACAAGAGACCCAGTACTTC. This sequence encodes CASSPRDRGQETQYF.

This clone came up a few times. This rearrangement joins TRBV4-1 to TRBJ1-5, with TRBD1 as a possible D gene (5 bases). CDR3 length: 16 amino acids. The germline gives CDR1 MGHRA, CDR2 YSYEKL. V was trimmed by 6 bases and J by 4 bases, leaving 19 bases between them. The CDR3 DNA is TGCGCCAGCAGTGAGGGGAGCCAGGGTTGGAATCAGCCCCAGCATTTT. Translation: CASSEGSQGWNQPQHF.

This clone was counted between two and nine times. Other DNA sequences in the same sample also yield this CDR3. J is TRBJ2-7 and V is TRBV28; D gene uncertain. Trimming took 5 bases from V and 7 from J, leaving 9 bases between them. The CDR3 is 11 residues long. The germline gives CDR1 MDHEN, CDR2 SYDVKM. Here the CDR3 reads CASSTTWEQYF. Written as DNA, the CDR3 is TGTGCCAGCAGTACGACTTGGGAGCAGTACTTC.

This clone was detected only a few times. V and J are TRBV5-1 and TRBJ2-3; TRBD2 matches 10 bases. Germline CDR1 and CDR2: SGHRS and YFSETQ. The CDR3 runs 15 residues. The V and J ends lost 0 bases and 4 bases, in that order; junction bases with no gene match: 2. The CDR3 here is CASSLASGGPDTQYF. The DNA for the CDR3 is TGCGCCAGCAGCTTGGCTAGCGGGGGACCAGATACGCAGTATTTT.

This clone showed up just a few times. This rearrangement joins TRBV9 to TRBJ2-5; D gene uncertain. The germline V gene has CDR1 SGDLS and CDR2 YYNGEE. V lost 0 bases, J lost 2 bases, and 11 bases lay in between. The CDR3 consists of 15 residues. The CDR3 region has the DNA TGTGCCAGCAGCGTAGGAGCAGCTAAGCAAGAGACCCAGTACTTC. This sequence encodes CASSVGAAKQETQYF.

The J gene is TRBJ1-4, the V gene TRBV28; maybe TRBD1 (5 bases). The V gene lost 3 bases and the J gene lost 5 bases, with 10 bases spanning the gap. The germline CDR1 and CDR2 sequences are MDHEN and SYDVKM. The CDR3 runs 14 residues. The CDR3 here is CASSFGDLNEKLFF. CDR3 in DNA: TGTGCCAGCAGTTTCGGGGACCTCAATGAAAAACTGTTTTTT.

The rearrangement uses TRBV7-9 and TRBJ2-3, with a weak D call TRBD2 (6 bases). The V gene lost 6 bases and the J gene lost 6 bases, with 10 bases spanning the gap. CDR1 is SEHNR and CDR2 is FQNEAQ in the germline V gene (reference sequence). This CDR3 spans 12 amino acids. The CDR3 loop reads CASSAGTDTQYF. CDR3 bases: TGTGCCAGCAGTGCGGGAACGGATACGCAGTATTTT.

In this sample, this clone turned up many times. V is TRBV9 and J is TRBJ2-1; TRBD2 is a possible D gene (6 bases). In germline, CDR1 is SGDLS, CDR2 YYNGEE. The V gene lost 2 bases and the J gene lost 6 bases, with 9 bases spanning the gap. The CDR3 length is 13 residues. The CDR3, as DNA: TGTGCCAGCAGCGTTCCGGGGGTCAATGAGCAGTTCTTC. It specifies CASSVPGVNEQFF.

J is TRBJ1-3 and V is TRBV4-3, with no clear D. The germline gives CDR1 LGHNA, CDR2 YSLEER. The CDR3 consists of 13 residues. Trimming pared 3 bases from V and 5 bases from J, leaving 8 bases between. CDR3 sequence: CASSHNTRNTIYF. CDR3 bases: TGCGCCAGCAGCCATAATACCCGAAACACCATATATTTT.

This clone appeared a few times. The chain links TRBV6-5 to TRBJ1-3; possibly TRBD1 for D (5 bases). This CDR3 region has 15 residues. Germline values: CDR1 MNHEY, CDR2 SVGAGI. V dropped 2 bases and J dropped 4 bases, with 12 bases sitting between them. Written as DNA, the CDR3 is TGTGCCAGCAGTTACAAGCGACAGTTGGGAAACACCATATATTTT. It is translated as CASSYKRQLGNTIYF.

This clone was detected only a few times. The V call is TRBV6-6, the J call TRBJ1-5; TRBD1 is a possible D gene (5 bases). The CDR3 contains 15 residues. The germline V gene has CDR1 MNHNY and CDR2 SVGAGI (reference sequence). The V end was cut by 7 bases, the J end by 3 bases, with 16 bases between. CDR3 residues: CASTMGSGNNQPQHF. The CDR3 DNA sequence: TGTGCCAGCACCATGGGGTCAGGGAACAATCAGCCCCAGCATTTT.

The rearrangement links TRBV6-5 to TRBJ2-7, with D unclear. The CDR3 length is 13 residues. The germline V gene encodes CDR1 MNHEY and CDR2 SVGAGI. V was clipped by 6 bases and J by 2 bases, with 11 bases between them. The CDR3 spells CASRLHTPYEQYF. The CDR3 coding sequence is TGTGCCAGCAGACTCCACACCCCCTACGAGCAGTACTTC.

This clone turned up a few times. V gene TRBV7-2 combines with J gene TRBJ2-3, with D uncertain. CDR1 and CDR2 from the germline V gene are SGHTA and FQGNSA. The V end was cut by 5 bases, the J end by 2 bases, with 2 bases between. The CDR3 is 11 residues long. The DNA for the CDR3 is TGTGCCAGCAGCAACACAGATACGCAGTATTTT. It translates to CASSNTDTQYF.

The chain is built from TRBV5-1 and TRBJ1-1; 8 bases match TRBD1. V dropped 4 bases and J dropped 3; count of bases not matched to a gene: 5. The germline V gene has CDR1 SGHRS and CDR2 YFSETQ. The CDR3 covers 14 residues. CDR3 loop: CASSPGQEHTEAFF. The CDR3 nucleotides read TGCGCCAGCAGCCCGGGACAGGAGCACACTGAAGCTTTCTTT.

This clone was picked up a small number of times. V usage is TRBV9 and J usage is TRBJ2-1, with 9 bases lining up with TRBD2. The germline CDR1 and CDR2 sequences are SGDLS and YYNGEE. The CDR3 extends over 15 amino acids. J lost 4 bases, V lost 1 base, and 3 bases had no gene match. Written as DNA, the CDR3 is TGTGCCAGCAGCGTACTAGCGGGGAGTTACAATGAGCAGTTCTTC. It codes for CASSVLAGSYNEQFF.

The chain employs TRBV6-5 and TRBJ2-3; no firm D call. CDR3 size: 12 residues. Germline CDR1 MNHEY, CDR2 SVGAGI. The V end was cut by 6 bases, the J end by 10 bases, with 14 bases between. DNA for the CDR3: TGTGCCAGCAGCCACGGTGAGAGAGCGCAGTATTTT. Its protein is CASSHGERAQYF.

This clone has more than one count but fewer than ten. J is TRBJ2-5 and V is TRBV27; 16 nucleotides match TRBD2. V gave up 6 bases and J gave up 5 bases; unmatched junction bases: 6. CDR3 size: 16 residues. The V gene's germline CDR1 is MNHEY and CDR2 SMNVEV (reference sequence). The CDR3 DNA reads TGTGCCAGCAGGCCGGGACTAGCGGGGGGGCACGAGACCCAGTACTTC. Translated, it gives CASRPGLAGGHETQYF.